A single sample gave rise to the 10 T cell receptor beta chains below, sequenced in a study of shared clonotypes between healthy human individuals. Sequenced by immunoSEQ multiplex PCR; TCRdb stores in-frame clones only, minus some. The table shows 600,000 to 800,000 clones, with approximately 72% occurring only once. Sequencing was carried out using memory CD4+ T cells sorted from blood. Specified subset: CD45RA-negative fraction. These receptors originate from a woman between 25 and 40 years old in good health.

CDR3 nucleotide sequence: TGTGCCAGTAGAAGTTGGAACACTGAAGCTTTCTTT. The encoded protein is CASRSWNTEAFF. The chain recombines TRBV19 with TRBJ1-1, with unresolved D. CDR3 length equals 12 residues. Germline V lookup: CDR1 LNHDA, CDR2 SQIVND (reference sequence). V lost 6 bases and J lost 1, with 6 bases in between.

The chain links TRBV2 to TRBJ2-1, with TRBD2 matching over 8 bases. CDR1 is SNHLY and CDR2 is FYNNEI in the germline V gene. This CDR3 contains 14 residues. J was trimmed by 7 bases and V by 6 bases; bases with no gene match: 8. The CDR3: CASRIGLALNEQFF. CDR3 bases: TGTGCCAGCAGGATCGGACTAGCTTTGAATGAGCAGTTCTTC.

This chain uses TRBV19 with TRBJ2-5, with D perhaps assigned TRBD1 or TRBD2 (6 bases each). The CDR3 extends over 15 amino acids. Per the germline V gene, CDR1 is LNHDA and CDR2 is SQIVND (reference sequence). V lost 5 bases and J lost 0, with 13 bases in between. CDR3 nucleotides: TGTGCCAGTAGTCGACAGGAGGGTTACCAAGAGACCCAGTACTTC. Residues: CASSRQEGYQETQYF.

The rearrangement joins TRBV6-1 to TRBJ2-2, with 8 bases matching TRBD2. Germline V gene sequence: CDR1 MNHNS, CDR2 SASEGT. The CDR3 totals 18 residues. The V gene end was trimmed by 0 bases and the J gene end by 4 bases; junction bases not matched to a gene: 10. CDR3 bases: TGTGCCAGCAGTGAAGCGCGGCTAGCGGGTGGGGCCACCGGGGAGCTGTTTTTT. It yields the protein CASSEARLAGGATGELFF.

This clone was detected only a few times. The chain joins TRBV7-2 to TRBJ1-2, with a weak D call TRBD1 (6 bases). CDR1 is SGHTA, CDR2 FQGNSA, per germline. This CDR3 has 17 residues. Trimming stripped 2 bases from V and 1 base from J, with 17 bases between. In DNA form, the CDR3 reads TGTGCCAGCAGCTTAACCCGCTCCGGGACACTTAACTATGGCTACACCTTC. Translating gives CASSLTRSGTLNYGYTF.

This clone was picked up many times. The V call is TRBV20-1, the J call TRBJ2-5, with D uncertain. This CDR3 is 10 amino acids long. Germline V gene sequence: CDR1 DFQATT, CDR2 SNEGSKA (reference sequence). Trimming took 6 bases from V and 8 from J, leaving 10 bases between them. CDR3 region: CSATHKTQYF. CDR3 sequence (DNA): TGCAGTGCGACTCATAAAACCCAGTACTTC.

This sequence joins TRBV2 and TRBJ2-7; D is possibly TRBD1 (5 bases). This CDR3 spans 13 amino acids. V shed 6 bases and J shed 2 bases, with 11 bases lying between them. The germline V gene encodes CDR1 SNHLY and CDR2 FYNNEI. CDR3 region: CASSARGPYEQYF. The CDR3 DNA is TGTGCCAGCAGCGCAAGGGGTCCCTACGAGCAGTACTTC.

The chain links TRBV18 to TRBJ2-3; TRBD2 matches at 9 bases. Germline V gene data show CDR1 as KGHSH and CDR2 as LQKENI. The junction had 3 bases not matched to a gene; V was cut back by 3 bases and J by 2 bases. The CDR3 has 15 residues. DNA for the CDR3: TGTGCCAGCTCACCGGCTAGCGGGACCACAGATACGCAGTATTTT. This translates into CASSPASGTTDTQYF.

The V gene is TRBV6-6, the J gene TRBJ2-7; D uncertain. The CDR3 is 12 residues long. Trimming removed 6 bases from V and 4 bases from J, with 10 bases in between. Germline assignment: CDR1 MNHNY and CDR2 SVGAGI (reference sequence). This CDR3 is CASSSQKYEQYF. The CDR3 nucleotides read TGTGCCAGCAGCAGCCAGAAATACGAGCAGTACTTC.

This chain joins TRBV27 and TRBJ1-1, with a tentative D call TRBD1 (5 bases). V shed 5 bases and J shed 4 bases, with 29 bases lying between them. Germline CDR1 MNHEY, CDR2 SMNVEV (reference sequence). The CDR3 has 19 amino acids. CDR3 residues: CASSLGLGALEGMVTEAFF. The CDR3 nucleotides are TGTGCCAGCAGTCTTGGTTTAGGGGCCCTGGAGGGTATGGTCACTGAAGCTTTCTTT.